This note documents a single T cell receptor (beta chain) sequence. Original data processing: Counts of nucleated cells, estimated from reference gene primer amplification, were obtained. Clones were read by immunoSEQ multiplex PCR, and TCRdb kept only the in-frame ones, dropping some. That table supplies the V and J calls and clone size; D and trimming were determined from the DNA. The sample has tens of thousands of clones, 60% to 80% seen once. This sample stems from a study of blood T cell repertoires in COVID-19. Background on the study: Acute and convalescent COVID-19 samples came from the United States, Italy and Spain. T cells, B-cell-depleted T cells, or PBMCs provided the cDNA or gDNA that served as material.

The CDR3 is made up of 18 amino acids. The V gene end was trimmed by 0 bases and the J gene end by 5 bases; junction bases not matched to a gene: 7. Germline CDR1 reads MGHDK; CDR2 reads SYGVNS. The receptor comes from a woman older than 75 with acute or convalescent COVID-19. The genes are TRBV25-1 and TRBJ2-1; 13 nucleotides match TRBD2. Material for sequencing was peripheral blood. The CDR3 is CASSEYLTSGRINNEQFF. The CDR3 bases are TGTGCCAGCAGTGAATACCTGACTAGCGGGAGGATCAACAATGAGCAGTTCTTC.